The 26 T cell receptor beta chains below were found in one sample sequenced in a study of beta chain features in type 1 diabetes. Reverse transcription of all isolated RNA meant that expressed TCRB transcripts were sequenced. TCRdb's table, derived via immunoSEQ multiplex PCR, lists solely in-frame clones and lacks some. This sample has about 170,000 clones, with approximately 8.4% found just once. Study-wide results and limits: Shortening of TCRB CDR3s, moderate but significant, appeared in all four CD4+ subsets of Type 1 diabetes patients.

What these receptors recognize is not known. The sample comprised central memory CD4+ T cells from blood. Receptor source: a young man with type 1 diabetes.

The chain combines TRBV18 with TRBJ2-5; TRBD2 is a possible D gene (5 bases). This CDR3 spans 13 amino acids. V lost 0 bases to trimming and J lost 4 bases, with 6 bases between them. The V gene's germline CDR1 is KGHSH and CDR2 LQKENI. The CDR3 DNA reads TGTGCCAGCTCACCACCTAGCGTAGAGACCCAGTACTTC. Its protein is CASSPPSVETQYF.

The gene calls are TRBV19 and TRBJ1-5, with 9 bases fitting TRBD1. Per the germline V gene, CDR1 is LNHDA and CDR2 is SQIVND (reference sequence). The CDR3 runs 14 residues. J gave up 4 bases and V 8 bases, and 6 bases lay outside the gene matches. The CDR3 is CASGKQGANQPQHF. The CDR3 DNA sequence: TGTGCCAGTGGCAAACAGGGGGCGAATCAGCCCCAGCATTTT.

This clone was seen a few times. V usage is TRBV28 and J usage is TRBJ2-3; D perhaps matches TRBD2 (5 bases). V shed 4 bases and J shed 3 bases, with 11 bases lying between them. CDR1 and CDR2 (germline): MDHEN, SYDVKM. The CDR3 totals 14 residues. CDR3 sequence (DNA): TGTGCCAGCAGTTCCCTTCAGCGGACAGATACGCAGTATTTT. Translated: CASSSLQRTDTQYF.

The chain uses TRBV2 and TRBJ1-5; TRBD1 matches at 9 bases. The CDR3 runs 15 residues. Per the germline V gene, CDR1 is SNHLY and CDR2 is FYNNEI. The V gene end was trimmed by 6 bases and the J gene end by 1 base; junction bases not matched to a gene: 4. The CDR3 reads CASSRDRESNQPQHF. In DNA, the CDR3 is TGTGCCAGCAGCCGGGACAGGGAGAGCAATCAGCCCCAGCATTTT.

V usage is TRBV6-5 and J usage is TRBJ2-7; TRBD2 matches at 10 bases. Looked up from germline, CDR1 is MNHEY and CDR2 is SVGAGI. The V and J ends lost 2 bases and 5 bases, in that order; junction bases with no gene match: 3. The CDR3 consists of 14 residues. The CDR3 sequence: CASSYLAGDDEQYF. Here the CDR3 DNA reads TGTGCCAGCAGTTACCTAGCGGGGGACGACGAGCAGTACTTC.

Only a few counts were recorded for this clone. The genes are TRBV11-2 and TRBJ2-1; a weak D match, TRBD1 (5 bases). With 2 bases removed from V and 8 bases from J, the gap between germline ends came to 10 bases. The germline gives CDR1 SGHAT, CDR2 FQNNGV. The CDR3 has 13 amino acids. This CDR3 reads CASSLSQGDEQFF. CDR3 nucleotide sequence: TGTGCCAGCAGCTTAAGTCAGGGCGATGAGCAGTTCTTC. Using reference TRBV11-2 and TRBJ2-1 for the parts outside the CDR3, the full variable domain is EAGVAQSPRYKIIEKRQSVAFWCNPISGHATLYWYQQILGQGPKLLIQFQNNGVVDDSQLPKDRFSAERLKGVDSTLKIQPAKLEDSAVYLCASSLSQGDEQFFGPGTRLTVL.

This clone was observed a few times. The chain employs TRBV5-1 and TRBJ2-2, with a possible D match to TRBD1 (5 bases). Trimming shortened V by 3 bases and J by 6 bases, and 15 bases separated the two germline ends. Germline values: CDR1 SGHRS, CDR2 YFSETQ. The CDR3 is 15 amino acids. CDR3 coding DNA: TGCGCCAGCAGCTCTCAGGGAACCGGTGCCGGGGAGCTGTTTTTT. Its protein product is CASSSQGTGAGELFF.

The gene calls are TRBV10-2 and TRBJ2-7; D may be TRBD2 (6 bases). CDR1 and CDR2 from the germline V gene are WSHSY and SAAADI. The CDR3 runs to 15 residues. Trimming shortened V by 5 bases and J by 3 bases, and 17 bases separated the two germline ends. CDR3 sequence (DNA): TGCGCCAGCAGTAAAGGGGCGGGAAGGAACTACGAGCAGTACTTC. Translation gives CASSKGAGRNYEQYF.

This clone was seen a handful of times. The rearrangement uses TRBV14 and TRBJ2-4; 10 positions match TRBD2. V gave up 0 bases and J gave up 4 bases; unmatched junction bases: 9. The germline V gene encodes CDR1 SGHDN and CDR2 FVKESK. The CDR3 spans 18 residues. CDR3 coding DNA: TGTGCCAGCAGCCAAGAGGGCGTGACTAGCGGGTTGAAAAACATTCAGTACTTC. It encodes CASSQEGVTSGLKNIQYF.

The J gene is TRBJ2-5, the V gene TRBV7-2; maybe TRBD1 (6 bases). The CDR3 covers 15 residues. The germline V and J ends were trimmed by 5 bases and 2 bases, with 15 bases remaining between them. The germline V gene encodes CDR1 SGHTA and CDR2 FQGNSA. Here the CDR3 DNA reads TGTGCCAGCAGCCCCAGAGGGACACAGCAAGAGACCCAGTACTTC. This translates into CASSPRGTQQETQYF.

The J gene is TRBJ1-2, the V gene TRBV18, with 7 bases aligning to TRBD1. Germline V gene lookup returns CDR1 KGHSH and CDR2 LQKENI. The V and J ends lost 3 bases and 6 bases, in that order; junction bases with no gene match: 10. This CDR3 region has 15 residues. CDR3: CASSPGTDGKDGYTF. DNA of the CDR3: TGTGCCAGCTCACCGGGGACAGACGGGAAGGATGGCTACACCTTC.

To note about this clone: The sample carries other DNA sequences with the same CDR3. The chain couples TRBV18 to TRBJ2-7, with TRBD2 identical over 10 bases. This CDR3 is built from 14 residues. Germline trimming cut 2 bases from V and 2 bases from J; bases unmatched to any gene: 0. Germline values: CDR1 KGHSH, CDR2 LQKENI. DNA for the CDR3: TGTGCCAGCTCACCAGGGACTAGCGCCTACGAGCAGTACTTC. Translated: CASSPGTSAYEQYF. Combining the CDR3 with reference TRBV18 and TRBJ2-7 gives the whole variable domain NAGVMQNPRHLVRRRGQEARLRCSPMKGHSHVYWYRQLPEEGLKFMVYLQKENIIDESGMPKERFSAEFPKEGPSILRIQQVVRGDSAAYFCASSPGTSAYEQYFGPGTRLTVT.

There are a few counts of this clone. The rearrangement links TRBV28 to TRBJ2-5; 7 bases fit TRBD1. TRBJ2-7 explains the end of the DNA better; the J call may be wrong. Germline assignment: CDR1 MDHEN and CDR2 SYDVKM. This CDR3 comprises 14 residues. The CDR3 protein is CASTDDRVTNEQYF. CDR3 nucleotide sequence: TGTGCCAGCACCGATGACAGGGTGACCAACGAGCAGTACTTC.

This clone has only a few counts. The chain recombines TRBV15 with TRBJ1-1; D is undetermined. This CDR3 comprises 13 residues. The V gene lost 0 bases and the J gene lost 6 bases, with 8 bases spanning the gap. Germline V lookup: CDR1 LNHNV, CDR2 YYDKDF (reference sequence). CDR3 in amino acids: CATSRDHTSEAFF. The CDR3 nucleotides read TGTGCCACCAGCAGAGACCATACTTCTGAAGCTTTCTTT.

The rearrangement links TRBV7-2 to TRBJ1-2; D not certain. This CDR3 has 15 residues. V lost 2 bases and J 8 bases, leaving 18 bases between the germline ends. Germline values: CDR1 SGHTA, CDR2 FQGNSA. The CDR3 sequence is CASSLIVEGRWGYTF. The CDR3 DNA reads TGTGCCAGCAGCTTAATAGTGGAGGGCCGGTGGGGCTACACCTTC.

CDR3 bases: TGTGCCAGCGGGACTAGTCGCTACGAGCAGTACTTC. Protein: CASGTSRYEQYF. The chain is built from TRBV28 and TRBJ2-7; 8 positions agree with TRBD2. The CDR3 has 12 residues. The germline V gene has CDR1 MDHEN and CDR2 SYDVKM. The ends lost 8 bases at V and 3 bases at J; junction bases unmatched: 3.

The chain joins TRBV6-6 to TRBJ1-5; the D gene is possibly TRBD1 (6 bases). Germline CDR1 reads MNHNY; CDR2 reads SVGAGI (reference sequence). The CDR3 length is 13 residues. Trimming left V 8 bases short and J 7 bases short, with 15 bases between. The CDR3 is CASSAQGTQPQHF. In nucleotides, the CDR3 is TGTGCCAGCTCAGCACAGGGAACACAGCCCCAGCATTTT.

The chain has TRBV11-2 and TRBJ1-2, with D unresolved. CDR3 length: 13 residues. Germline V CDR1 and CDR2: SGHAT, FQNNGV. V shed 1 base and J shed 5 bases, with 8 bases lying between them. The CDR3 sequence is CASSLAAAYGYTF. DNA of the CDR3: TGTGCCAGCAGCTTAGCGGCGGCTTATGGCTACACCTTC. Full variable domain (missing parts from reference TRBV11-2 and TRBJ1-2): EAGVAQSPRYKIIEKRQSVAFWCNPISGHATLYWYQQILGQGPKLLIQFQNNGVVDDSQLPKDRFSAERLKGVDSTLKIQPAKLEDSAVYLCASSLAAAYGYTFGSGTRLTVV.

The gene calls are TRBV5-1 and TRBJ2-5; 9 nucleotides agree with TRBD2. V dropped 4 bases and J dropped 4; count of bases not matched to a gene: 11. The CDR3 contains 16 residues. Germline CDR1 reads SGHRS; CDR2 reads YFSETQ. This chain's CDR3 is CASSVRLAERRETQYF. The CDR3 DNA follows: TGCGCCAGCAGCGTCCGACTAGCGGAACGACGAGAGACCCAGTACTTC.

In its sample, this clone was seen a few times. CDR3 sequence: CASSPLGGTDTQYF. CDR3 nucleotides: TGTGCCAGCAGTCCGCTTGGAGGCACAGATACGCAGTATTTT. The gene calls are TRBV6-5 and TRBJ2-3; D is uncertain. This CDR3 comprises 14 residues. CDR1 is MNHEY, CDR2 SVGAGI, per germline. The germline V and J ends were trimmed by 5 bases and 1 base, with 10 bases remaining between them.

This clone has a handful of counts. J is TRBJ2-3 and V is TRBV6-1, with TRBD2 identical over 9 bases. Germline values: CDR1 MNHNS, CDR2 SASEGT. The V segment lost 9 bases and the J segment 3 bases; nucleotides outside the gene matches: 7. The CDR3 spans 14 residues. The CDR3 is CASKVAGETDTQYF. Written as DNA, the CDR3 is TGTGCCAGTAAGGTAGCGGGGGAAACAGATACGCAGTATTTT.

The chain uses TRBV7-9 and TRBJ2-5, with 8 bases lining up with TRBD1. The tail of the sequence fits TRBJ2-7 better, so the J call may be wrong. Germline-derived CDR1 and CDR2 are SEHNR and FQNEAQ (reference sequence). The CDR3 is 16 amino acids. Written as DNA, the CDR3 is TGTGCCAGCAGCTTCCCCGATGGGACAGGAGCCTACGAGCAGTACTTC. This sequence encodes CASSFPDGTGAYEQYF.

This clone was detected only a few times. V gene TRBV2 combines with J gene TRBJ2-3; 14 bases align to TRBD2. The length of the CDR3 is 18 residues. The germline V gene has CDR1 SNHLY and CDR2 FYNNEI. Losses at the gene ends were 2 bases for V and 5 bases for J; bases not matched to a gene: 9. CDR3 DNA sequence: TGTGCCAGCAGTGAACACGGGACTAGCGGGAGTTTGAGAGATACGCAGTATTTT. This encodes CASSEHGTSGSLRDTQYF.

The chain couples TRBV27 to TRBJ1-3; tentatively, D is TRBD1 (5 bases). V lost 5 bases and J 2 bases, leaving 13 bases between the germline ends. The CDR3 extends over 15 amino acids. Per the germline V gene, CDR1 is MNHEY and CDR2 is SMNVEV (reference sequence). The CDR3 is CASSQTGYPGNTIYF. The CDR3 region has the DNA TGTGCCAGCAGTCAAACAGGCTATCCTGGAAACACCATATATTTT.

This clone came up a few times. V is TRBV6-5 and J is TRBJ2-7; D might be TRBD2 (6 bases). The CDR3 has 13 residues. From germline, CDR1 is MNHEY and CDR2 SVGAGI. The V end was cut by 5 bases, the J end by 6 bases, with 14 bases between. CDR3 bases: TGTGCCAGCAGTAAAATGACTAGAGGCGAGCAGTACTTC. This encodes CASSKMTRGEQYF.

The chain combines TRBV29-1 with TRBJ1-2; possible D gene TRBD1, 6 bases. Germline V gives CDR1 SQVTM, CDR2 ANQGSEA. This CDR3 comprises 11 residues. V was clipped by 7 bases and J by 7 bases, with 13 bases between them. CDR3 loop: CSAGEGGGYTF. As DNA, the CDR3 is TGCAGCGCGGGGGAGGGGGGTGGCTACACCTTC.